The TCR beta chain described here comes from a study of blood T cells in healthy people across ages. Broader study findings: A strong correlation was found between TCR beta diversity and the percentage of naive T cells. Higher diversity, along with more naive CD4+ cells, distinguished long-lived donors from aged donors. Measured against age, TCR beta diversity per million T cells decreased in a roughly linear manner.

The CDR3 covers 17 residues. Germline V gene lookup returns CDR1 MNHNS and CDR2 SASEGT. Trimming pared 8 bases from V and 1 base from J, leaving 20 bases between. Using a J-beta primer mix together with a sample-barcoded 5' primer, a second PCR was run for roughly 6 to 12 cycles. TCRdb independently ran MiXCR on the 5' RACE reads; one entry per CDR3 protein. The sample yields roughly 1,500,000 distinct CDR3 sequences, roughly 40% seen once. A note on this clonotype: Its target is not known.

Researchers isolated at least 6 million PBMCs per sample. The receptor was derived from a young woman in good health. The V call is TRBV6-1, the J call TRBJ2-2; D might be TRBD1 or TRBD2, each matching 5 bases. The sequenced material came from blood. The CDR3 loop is CASGRHPGTMNTGELFF. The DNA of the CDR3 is TGTGCCAGCGGACGGCATCCCGGGACCATGAACACCGGGGAGCTGTTTTTT.